The sequence of this TCR beta chain was determined in a study of beta chain features in type 1 diabetes. The study, taken as a whole, reports: When VDJ junctions were examined, type 1 diabetes patients showed fewer insertions and more deletions.

Of the isolated RNA, all was reverse transcribed, and so the sequenced material was expressed TCRB transcripts. Method: immunoSEQ multiplex PCR; TCRdb's copy keeps in-frame clones and lacks some. The sample lists around 450,000 clones, roughly 11% occurring once. Germline V gene lookup returns CDR1 MNHNY and CDR2 SVGAGI (reference sequence). CDR3 size: 11 residues. V was shortened by 6 bases and J by 5 bases, with 5 bases between the two germline ends. A few counts support this clone. Its antigen is as yet unknown. Sequencing used naive CD4+ T cells from blood. The TCR comes from a woman under 30 in good health. The J gene is TRBJ2-1, the V gene TRBV6-6, with D possibly matching TRBD1 (5 bases). The CDR3 DNA sequence: TGTGCCAGCAGCAGGGACAATGAGCAGTTCTTC. Protein sequence: CASSRDNEQFF.